These 26 T cell receptor beta chains came from one sample sequenced in a study of cytomegalovirus exposure and HLA in healthy donors. Primers included in the PCR were 60 Vbeta and 13 Jbeta primers. The method was immunoSEQ multiplex PCR; TCRdb's version includes in-frame clones alone and lacks a portion of them. The table records 99,000 or so clones, over 70% of them present only once. Sequencing used PBMCs. The receptors come from a male donor in good health and CMV-seronegative.

This rearrangement joins TRBV9 to TRBJ2-3; D is perhaps TRBD2 (5 bases). Germline assignment: CDR1 SGDLS and CDR2 YYNGEE. The CDR3 runs 16 residues. V gave up 3 bases and J gave up 2 bases, with 16 bases separating them. The CDR3 bases are TGTGCCAGCAGCGGGCAGGCGGCGGGCCTCACAGATACGCAGTATTTT. Translating gives CASSGQAAGLTDTQYF.

The chain joins TRBV10-1 to TRBJ2-1; 13 bases are shared with TRBD2. Trimming cost V 7 bases and J 8 bases; bases outside gene matches: 8. Looked up from germline, CDR1 is WNHNN and CDR2 is SYGVQD (reference sequence). The CDR3 is 15 amino acids. The CDR3 bases are TGCGCCAGCACCTGGACTAGCGGGAGTTACGATGAGCAGTTCTTC. It yields the protein CASTWTSGSYDEQFF.

The chain recombines TRBV28 with TRBJ2-7, with 13 bases matching TRBD2. Trimming removed 6 bases from V and 4 bases from J; junction bases left unmatched: 6. The CDR3 totals 15 residues. Germline-derived CDR1 and CDR2 are MDHEN and SYDVKM. The CDR3 sequence is CASRSRTSGRYEQYF. The CDR3 DNA reads as TGTGCCAGCAGGAGTAGGACTAGCGGGAGATACGAGCAGTACTTC.

The V and J genes are TRBV20-1 and TRBJ2-5; no reliable D call. The closer fit of TRBJ2-7 to the DNA end suggests the J call may be wrong. The CDR3 spans 10 residues. CDR1 is DFQATT and CDR2 is SNEGSKA in the germline V gene (reference sequence). The CDR3, as DNA: TGCAGTGTAAGAAACTACGAGCAGTACTTC. Protein: CSVRNYEQYF.

The CDR3: CASSLDRGQETQYF. CDR3 in DNA: TGTGCCAGCAGCTTAGACAGGGGACAAGAGACCCAGTACTTC. This chain connects TRBV7-2 to TRBJ2-5; 7 bases align to TRBD1. Germline-derived CDR1 and CDR2 are SGHTA and FQGNSA. With V trimmed by 1 base and J by 2 bases, 1 base remained unmatched. This CDR3 is 14 amino acids long.

The chain has TRBV4-2 and TRBJ1-5; 11 bases fit TRBD1. The V segment lost 2 bases and the J segment 6 bases; nucleotides outside the gene matches: 9. Germline V CDR1 and CDR2: LGHNA, YNFKEQ. The CDR3 consists of 17 residues. CDR3 sequence (DNA): TGTGCCAGCAGCCAAACGCGGGACAGGGGGTTGCGTCAGCCCCAGCATTTT. As protein: CASSQTRDRGLRQPQHF.

The CDR3, as DNA: TGTGCCAGCGGCAGTGCCTACGAGCAGTACTTC. This codes for CASGSAYEQYF. This rearrangement joins TRBV7-6 to TRBJ2-7; unclear D gene. V was shortened by 8 bases and J by 2 bases, with 7 bases between the two germline ends. Germline lookup yields CDR1 SGHVS and CDR2 FNYEAQ. This CDR3 is 11 amino acids long.

This clone was counted a few times. V and J are TRBV5-6 and TRBJ2-1, with D possibly matching TRBD2 (5 bases). With 4 bases removed from V and 0 bases from J, the gap between germline ends came to 17 bases. Germline V gives CDR1 SGHDT, CDR2 YYEEEE. The CDR3 is 17 residues long. CDR3 region: CASSARTYSSSYNEQFF. The CDR3 bases are TGTGCCAGCAGCGCCAGGACTTATTCTAGCTCCTACAATGAGCAGTTCTTC.

The V call is TRBV10-2, the J call TRBJ2-5, with 7 bases fitting TRBD2. Matching the DNA end better, TRBJ2-7 makes the J call doubtful. CDR3 length: 14 residues. Per germline, CDR1 WSHSY and CDR2 SAAADI. This CDR3 is CASSLGGSTYEQYF. The CDR3 nucleotides are TGCGCCAGCAGCCTCGGGGGGAGCACCTACGAGCAGTACTTC.

In DNA, the CDR3 is TGTGCCACCGGGCGGGCTTACTACGAGCAGTACTTC. It translates to CATGRAYYEQYF. This sequence joins TRBV7-2 and TRBJ2-7; D is perhaps TRBD2 (5 bases). Deletions cut 10 bases from V and 3 bases from J, with 13 bases between. Germline V CDR1 and CDR2: SGHTA, FQGNSA. The CDR3 extends over 12 amino acids.

This chain joins TRBV28 and TRBJ2-7; perhaps TRBD2 as D (5 bases). Germline V gives CDR1 MDHEN, CDR2 SYDVKM. Trimming left V 5 bases short and J 0 bases short, with 20 bases between. This CDR3 contains 17 residues. The CDR3 loop is CASSTRPDYRSSYEQYF. The CDR3, as DNA: TGTGCCAGCAGTACCCGTCCCGACTACCGGAGCTCCTACGAGCAGTACTTC.

This chain uses TRBV7-2 with TRBJ2-3; possibly TRBD2 for D (6 bases). Trimming removed 1 base at V and 4 bases at J, with 12 bases between. This CDR3 is built from 15 residues. Per germline, CDR1 SGHTA and CDR2 FQGNSA. CDR3 DNA sequence: TGTGCCAGCAGCTTAGTTCGACTAGTGGCAGATACGCAGTATTTT. Translating it yields CASSLVRLVADTQYF.

This clone was seen a handful of times. This chain joins TRBV13 and TRBJ1-2, with TRBD1 matching over 7 bases. Germline V lookup: CDR1 PRHDT, CDR2 FYEKMQ (reference sequence). The J segment lost 8 bases and the V segment lost 7 bases, leaving 16 bases of the junction unmatched. The CDR3 covers 15 residues. DNA for the CDR3: TGTGCCAGCAAGTACCCGGGACAGAGGATGCAGGGCTACACCTTC. This gives the protein CASKYPGQRMQGYTF.

The chain has TRBV7-2 and TRBJ2-7; weak D call: TRBD2 (6 bases). The CDR3 has 13 residues. V was cut by 1 base and J by 7 bases, with 11 bases left in between. Germline V gene lookup returns CDR1 SGHTA and CDR2 FQGNSA. CDR3 loop: CASSLVFGGEQYF. CDR3 coding DNA: TGTGCCAGCAGCTTAGTTTTCGGAGGGGAGCAGTACTTC. The complete variable domain, with remaining parts taken from reference TRBV7-2 and TRBJ2-7, reads GAGVSQSPSNKVTEKGKDVELRCDPISGHTALYWYRQSLGQGLEFLIYFQGNSAPDKSGLPSDRFSAERTGGSVSTLTIQRTQQEDSAVYLCASSLVFGGEQYFGPGTRLTVT.

The chain carries TRBV7-3 and TRBJ2-1, with 11 bases identical to TRBD1. The V and J ends lost 5 bases and 9 bases, in that order; junction bases with no gene match: 12. CDR3 length: 16 residues. Germline values: CDR1 SGHTA, CDR2 FQGTGA. The CDR3 loop is CASSKGGTGGTGEQFF. DNA for the CDR3: TGTGCCAGCAGCAAAGGAGGGACAGGGGGGACGGGTGAGCAGTTCTTC.

The chain is built from TRBV6-5 and TRBJ2-3; no firm D call. Between the trimmed V and J ends, which lost 7 bases and 5 bases, there was a span of 13 bases. The CDR3 covers 13 residues. Germline assignment: CDR1 MNHEY and CDR2 SVGAGI. CDR3 amino acids: CASTTLLVDTQYF. CDR3 DNA sequence: TGTGCCAGCACTACTCTTCTGGTAGATACGCAGTATTTT.

J is TRBJ1-5 and V is TRBV30; TRBD1 agrees at 10 bases. The trim removed 4 bases at V and 11 bases at J, leaving 17 bases unmatched. CDR3 length: 16 residues. Germline assignment: CDR1 GTSNPN and CDR2 SVGIG (reference sequence). CDR3 protein: CAWMIPGQGTLQAQHF. The CDR3 coding sequence is TGTGCCTGGATGATACCGGGACAGGGGACCTTACAGGCCCAGCATTTT.

Comments on this clone: Sequence at one end of the junction differs from germline and may be a read error. V is TRBV4-1 and J is TRBJ2-3; 7 nucleotides match TRBD2. Germline lookup yields CDR1 MGHRA and CDR2 YSYEKL. The CDR3 spans 14 residues. In nucleotides, the CDR3 is TGCGCCAGCAGCCAAGGCCTTCGAGAGCGGGAACGTGGTTTT. It specifies CASSQGLRERERGF.

The J gene is TRBJ1-2, the V gene TRBV27; 8 bases are a match to TRBD1. This CDR3 is 14 amino acids long. J gave up 0 bases and V 6 bases, and 3 bases lay outside the gene matches. In germline, CDR1 is MNHEY, CDR2 SMNVEV (reference sequence). This chain's CDR3 is CASRLQGANYGYTF. The CDR3 DNA sequence: TGTGCCAGCAGACTACAGGGGGCTAACTATGGCTACACCTTC.

This clone occurred once. V gene TRBV7-6 combines with J gene TRBJ2-3; 8 bases are a match to TRBD2. This CDR3 spans 14 amino acids. Per germline, CDR1 SGHVS and CDR2 FNYEAQ. V was clipped by 6 bases and J by 2 bases; unmatched bases: 4. CDR3 region: CASSPSGFTDTQYF. CDR3 nucleotide sequence: TGTGCCAGCAGTCCTAGCGGGTTCACAGATACGCAGTATTTT.

J is TRBJ1-3 and V is TRBV19; D gene uncertain. Germline V CDR1 and CDR2: LNHDA, SQIVND (reference sequence). This CDR3 is 16 amino acids long. The ends were cut back, 3 bases at V and 0 bases at J, with 12 bases in the middle. CDR3 bases: TGTGCCAGTAGTATGAGGGCTATGAGCTCTGGAAACACCATATATTTT. Translated: CASSMRAMSSGNTIYF.

The chain employs TRBV5-1 and TRBJ2-1; possible D gene TRBD2, 5 bases. V gave up 8 bases and J gave up 4 bases, with 19 bases separating them. This CDR3 region has 15 residues. Per the germline V gene, CDR1 is SGHRS and CDR2 is YFSETQ. CDR3 in amino acids: CARAPRTRGYNEQFF. As DNA, the CDR3 is TGCGCCAGGGCCCCCCGGACTCGCGGGTACAATGAGCAGTTCTTC.

This chain uses TRBV4-1 with TRBJ2-1; 7 positions match TRBD1. With 0 bases clipped from V and 1 base from J, the junction kept 0 bases outside the gene matches. This CDR3 is built from 15 residues. Germline V gene sequence: CDR1 MGHRA, CDR2 YSYEKL. The CDR3 sequence: CASSQEDRSYNEQFF. The CDR3 DNA sequence: TGCGCCAGCAGCCAAGAGGACAGGTCCTACAATGAGCAGTTCTTC.

The V and J genes are TRBV18 and TRBJ2-2; possibly TRBD1 for D (6 bases). Germline V gives CDR1 KGHSH, CDR2 LQKENI. The CDR3 sequence is 18 residues long. The V end lost 2 bases, the J end lost 0 bases, and 16 bases lay between the germline ends. Here the CDR3 reads CASSPSVQGYTNTGELFF. CDR3 coding DNA: TGTGCCAGCTCACCATCAGTCCAGGGGTATACGAACACCGGGGAGCTGTTTTTT.

CDR3 coding DNA: TGTGCCAGCAGCCGGTATAGCGGCTCCGAGAAGCTCTTC. Encoded protein: CASSRYSGSEKLF. The J gene is TRBJ2-1, the V gene TRBV21-1; the DNA was not used to check the table's D call, TRBD2. TRBV21-1 is a known pseudogene. This CDR3 contains 13 residues.

The chain combines TRBV5-5 with TRBJ2-2; tentatively, D is TRBD2 (6 bases). Germline V lookup: CDR1 SGHKS, CDR2 YYEKEE (reference sequence). The CDR3 is 15 residues long. Trimming cost V 0 bases and J 5 bases, with 11 bases left between them. CDR3 region: CASSLGAGTTGELFF. Here the CDR3 DNA reads TGTGCCAGCAGCTTGGGGGCGGGGACTACCGGGGAGCTGTTTTTT.